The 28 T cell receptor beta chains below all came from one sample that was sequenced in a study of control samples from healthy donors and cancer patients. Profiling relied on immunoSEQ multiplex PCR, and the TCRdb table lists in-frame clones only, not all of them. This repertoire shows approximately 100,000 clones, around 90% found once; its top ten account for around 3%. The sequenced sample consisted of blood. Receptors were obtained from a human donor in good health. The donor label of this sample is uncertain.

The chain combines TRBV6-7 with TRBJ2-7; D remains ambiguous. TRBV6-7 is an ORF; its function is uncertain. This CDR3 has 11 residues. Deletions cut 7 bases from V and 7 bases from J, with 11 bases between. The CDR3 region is CASISPREQYV. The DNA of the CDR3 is TGTGCCAGCATATCCCCTCGGGAGCAGTACGTC.

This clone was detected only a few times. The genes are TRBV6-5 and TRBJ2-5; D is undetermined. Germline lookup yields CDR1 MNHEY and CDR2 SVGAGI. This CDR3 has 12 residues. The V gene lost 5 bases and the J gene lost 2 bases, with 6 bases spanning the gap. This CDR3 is CASSHGQETQYF. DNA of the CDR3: TGTGCCAGCAGTCACGGGCAAGAGACCCAGTACTTC.

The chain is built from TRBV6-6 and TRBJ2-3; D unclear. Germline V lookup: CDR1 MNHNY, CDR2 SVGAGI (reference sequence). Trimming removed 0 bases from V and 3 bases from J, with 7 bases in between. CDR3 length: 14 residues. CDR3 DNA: TGTGCCAGCAGTTACTCTAAGGGTACAGATACGCAGTATTTT. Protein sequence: CASSYSKGTDTQYF.

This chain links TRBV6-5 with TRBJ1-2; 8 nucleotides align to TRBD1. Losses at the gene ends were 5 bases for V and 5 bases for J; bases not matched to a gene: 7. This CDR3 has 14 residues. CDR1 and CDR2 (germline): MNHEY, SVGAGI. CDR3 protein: CASSTTGVGYGYTF. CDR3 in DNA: TGTGCCAGCAGTACGACAGGGGTTGGGTATGGCTACACCTTC.

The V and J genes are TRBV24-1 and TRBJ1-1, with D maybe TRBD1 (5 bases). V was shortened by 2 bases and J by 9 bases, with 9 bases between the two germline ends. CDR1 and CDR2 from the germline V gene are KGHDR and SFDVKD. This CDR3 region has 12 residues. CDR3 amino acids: CATSDYGGKAFF. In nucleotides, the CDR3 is TGTGCCACCAGTGATTATGGGGGGAAAGCTTTCTTT.

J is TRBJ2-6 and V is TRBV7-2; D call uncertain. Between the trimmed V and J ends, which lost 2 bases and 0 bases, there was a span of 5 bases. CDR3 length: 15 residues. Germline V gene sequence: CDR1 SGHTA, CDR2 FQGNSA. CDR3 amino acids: CASSLSHSGANVLTF. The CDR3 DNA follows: TGTGCCAGCAGCTTATCACACTCTGGGGCCAACGTCCTGACTTTC.

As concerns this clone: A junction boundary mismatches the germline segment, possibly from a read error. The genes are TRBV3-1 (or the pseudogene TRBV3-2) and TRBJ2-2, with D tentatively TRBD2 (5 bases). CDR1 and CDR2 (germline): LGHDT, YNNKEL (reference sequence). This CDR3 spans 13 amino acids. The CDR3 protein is CASSQVRGGELFF. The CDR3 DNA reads TGTGCCAGCAGTCAAGTCCGGGGCGGGGAGCTGTTTTTT.

The CDR3 nucleotides read TGTGCCAGCAGCCCACAGGGGCCCGGGGAGCTGTTTTTT. Translation gives CASSPQGPGELFF. The gene calls are TRBV7-9 and TRBJ2-2; 7 bases align to TRBD1. The ends lost 5 bases at V and 6 bases at J; junction bases unmatched: 3. Germline V CDR1 and CDR2: SEHNR, FQNEAQ (reference sequence). The CDR3 has 13 amino acids.

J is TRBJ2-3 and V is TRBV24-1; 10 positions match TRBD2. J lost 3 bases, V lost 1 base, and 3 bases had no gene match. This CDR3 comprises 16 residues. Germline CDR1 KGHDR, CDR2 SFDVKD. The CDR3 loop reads CATSDFTSGVTDTQYF. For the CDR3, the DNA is TGTGCCACCAGTGATTTTACTAGCGGGGTAACAGATACGCAGTATTTT.

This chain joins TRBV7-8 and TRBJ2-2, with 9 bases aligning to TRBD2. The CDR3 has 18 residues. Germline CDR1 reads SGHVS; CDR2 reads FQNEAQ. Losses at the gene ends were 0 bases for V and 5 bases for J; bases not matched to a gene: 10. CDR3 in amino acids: CASSLARLAGFSTGELFF. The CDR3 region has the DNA TGTGCCAGCAGCTTAGCGCGTCTAGCGGGGTTTTCGACCGGGGAGCTGTTTTTT. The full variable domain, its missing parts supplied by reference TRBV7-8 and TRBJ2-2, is GAGVSQSPRYKVAKRGQDVALRCDPISGHVSLFWYQQALGQGPEFLTYFQNEAQLDKSGLPSDRFFAERPEGSVSTLKIQRTQQEDSAVYLCASSLARLAGFSTGELFFGEGSRLTVL.

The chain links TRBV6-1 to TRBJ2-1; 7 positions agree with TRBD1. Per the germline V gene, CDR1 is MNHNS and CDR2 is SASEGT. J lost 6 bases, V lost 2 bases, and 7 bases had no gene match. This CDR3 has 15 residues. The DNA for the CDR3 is TGTGCCAGCAGTGAACCCGGGACAGCCTTCAATGAGCAGTTCTTC. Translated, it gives CASSEPGTAFNEQFF.

CDR3 nucleotide sequence: TGTGCCAGCTCACCACTAGAGACAGGCACTGAAGCTTTCTTT. Amino acids: CASSPLETGTEAFF. The chain joins TRBV18 to TRBJ1-1, with D perhaps matching TRBD1 (6 bases). CDR3 length: 14 amino acids. Trimming stripped 1 base from V and 4 bases from J, with 10 bases between. Per the germline V gene, CDR1 is KGHSH and CDR2 is LQKENI.

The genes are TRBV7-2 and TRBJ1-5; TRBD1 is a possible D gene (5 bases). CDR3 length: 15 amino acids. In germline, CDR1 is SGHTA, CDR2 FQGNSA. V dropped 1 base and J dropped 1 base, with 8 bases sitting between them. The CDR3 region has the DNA TGTGCCAGCAGCTTAGTTCAGGGCAGCAATCAGCCCCAGCATTTT. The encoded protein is CASSLVQGSNQPQHF. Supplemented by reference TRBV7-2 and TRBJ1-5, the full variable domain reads GAGVSQSPSNKVTEKGKDVELRCDPISGHTALYWYRQSLGQGLEFLIYFQGNSAPDKSGLPSDRFSAERTGGSVSTLTIQRTQQEDSAVYLCASSLVQGSNQPQHFGDGTRLSIL.

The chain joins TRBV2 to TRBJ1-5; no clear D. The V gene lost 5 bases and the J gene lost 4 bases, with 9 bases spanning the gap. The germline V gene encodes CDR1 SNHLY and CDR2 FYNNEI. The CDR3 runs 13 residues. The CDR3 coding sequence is TGTGCCAGCAGTCAAAGGCCAAATCAGCCCCAGCATTTT. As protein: CASSQRPNQPQHF. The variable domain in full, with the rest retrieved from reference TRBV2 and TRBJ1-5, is EPEVTQTPSHQVTQMGQEVILRCVPISNHLYFYWYRQILGQKVEFLVSFYNNEISEKSEIFDDQFSVERPDGSNFTLKIRSTKLEDSAMYFCASSQRPNQPQHFGDGTRLSIL.

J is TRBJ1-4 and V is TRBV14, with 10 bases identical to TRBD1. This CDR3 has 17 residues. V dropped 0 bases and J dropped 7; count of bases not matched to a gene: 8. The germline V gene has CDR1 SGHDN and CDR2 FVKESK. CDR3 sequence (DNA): TGTGCCAGCAGCCAAGAGGCCGGGACAGGGGTATTTGAAAAACTGTTTTTT. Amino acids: CASSQEAGTGVFEKLFF. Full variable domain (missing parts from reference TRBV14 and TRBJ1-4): EAGVTQFPSHSVIEKGQTVTLRCDPISGHDNLYWYRRVMGKEIKFLLHFVKESKQDESGMPNNRFLAERTGGTYSTLKVQPAELEDSGVYFCASSQEAGTGVFEKLFFGSGTQLSVL.

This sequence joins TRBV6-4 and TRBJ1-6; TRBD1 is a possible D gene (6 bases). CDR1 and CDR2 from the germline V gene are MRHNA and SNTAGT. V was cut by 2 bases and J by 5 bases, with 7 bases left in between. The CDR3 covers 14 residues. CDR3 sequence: CASSDGQNNSPLHF. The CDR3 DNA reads TGTGCCAGCAGTGACGGACAGAATAATTCACCCCTCCACTTT.

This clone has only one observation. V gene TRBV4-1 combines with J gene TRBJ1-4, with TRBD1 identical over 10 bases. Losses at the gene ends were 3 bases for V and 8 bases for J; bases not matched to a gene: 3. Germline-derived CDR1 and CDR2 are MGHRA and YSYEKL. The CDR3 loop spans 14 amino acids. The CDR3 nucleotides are TGCGCCAGCAGCCAGGGACAGGGGAACGAAAAACTGTTTTTT. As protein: CASSQGQGNEKLFF.

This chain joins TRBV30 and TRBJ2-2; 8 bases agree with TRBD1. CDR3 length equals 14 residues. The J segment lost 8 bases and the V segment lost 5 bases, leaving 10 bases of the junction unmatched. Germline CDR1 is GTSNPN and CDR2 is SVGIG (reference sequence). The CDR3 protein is CAWAGTGFSGELFF. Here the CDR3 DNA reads TGTGCCTGGGCCGGGACAGGATTCTCGGGGGAGCTGTTTTTT.

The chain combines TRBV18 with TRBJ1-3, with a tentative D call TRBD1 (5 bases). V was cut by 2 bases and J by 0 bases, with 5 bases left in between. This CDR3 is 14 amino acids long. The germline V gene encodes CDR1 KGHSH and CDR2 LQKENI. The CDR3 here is CASSPGGSGNTIYF. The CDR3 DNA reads TGTGCCAGCTCACCAGGGGGCTCTGGAAACACCATATATTTT.

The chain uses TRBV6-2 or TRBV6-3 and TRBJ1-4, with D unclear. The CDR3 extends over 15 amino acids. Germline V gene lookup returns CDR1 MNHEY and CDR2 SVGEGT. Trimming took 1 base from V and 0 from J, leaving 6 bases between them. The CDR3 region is CASSYLESTNEKLFF. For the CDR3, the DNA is TGTGCCAGCAGTTACTTGGAGTCAACTAATGAAAAACTGTTTTTT.

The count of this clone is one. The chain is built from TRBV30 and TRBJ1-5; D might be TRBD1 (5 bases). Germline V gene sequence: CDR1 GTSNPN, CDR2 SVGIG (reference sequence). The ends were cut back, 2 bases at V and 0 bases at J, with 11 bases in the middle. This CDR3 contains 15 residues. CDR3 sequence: CAWSPGPYSNQPQHF. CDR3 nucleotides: TGTGCCTGGAGTCCGGGACCCTATAGCAATCAGCCCCAGCATTTT.

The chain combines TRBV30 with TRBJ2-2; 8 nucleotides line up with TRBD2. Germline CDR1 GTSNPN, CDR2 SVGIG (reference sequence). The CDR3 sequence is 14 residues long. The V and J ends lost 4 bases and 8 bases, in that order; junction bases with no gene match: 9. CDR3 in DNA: TGTGCCTGGACCACCCGGGGGGGCCGGGGGGAGCTGTTTTTT. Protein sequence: CAWTTRGGRGELFF.

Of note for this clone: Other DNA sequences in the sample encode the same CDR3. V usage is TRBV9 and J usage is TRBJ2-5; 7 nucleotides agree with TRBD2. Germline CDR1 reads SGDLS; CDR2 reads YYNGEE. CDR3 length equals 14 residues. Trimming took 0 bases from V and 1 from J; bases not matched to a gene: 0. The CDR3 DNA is TGTGCCAGCAGCGTAGCGGGGGGCCAAGAGACCCAGTACTTC. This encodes CASSVAGGQETQYF. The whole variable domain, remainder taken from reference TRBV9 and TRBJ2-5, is DSGVTQTPKHLITATGQRVTLRCSPRSGDLSVYWYQQSLDQGLQFLIQYYNGEERAKGNILERFSAQQFPDLHSELNLSSLELGDSALYFCASSVAGGQETQYFGPGTRLLVL.

CDR3 nucleotide sequence: TGTGCCAGTGGGGCCGAAGGGCGAGAGACCCAGTACTTC. The encoded protein is CASGAEGRETQYF. The genes are TRBV27 and TRBJ2-5, with TRBD1 as a possible D gene (5 bases). Per germline, CDR1 MNHEY and CDR2 SMNVEV (reference sequence). The CDR3 totals 13 residues. The germline V and J ends were trimmed by 9 bases and 4 bases, with 15 bases remaining between them.

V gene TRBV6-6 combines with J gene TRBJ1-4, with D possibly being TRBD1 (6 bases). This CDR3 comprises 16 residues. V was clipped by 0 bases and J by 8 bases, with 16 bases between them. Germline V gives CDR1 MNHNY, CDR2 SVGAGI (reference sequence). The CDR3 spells CASSYSRDTPVEKLFF. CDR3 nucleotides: TGTGCCAGCAGTTACTCCCGGGACACCCCTGTGGAAAAACTGTTTTTT.

The CDR3 DNA sequence: TGTGCCAGCAGCTTGGGGCAGGGTCTAATGAATTCACCCCTCCACTTT. Amino acid sequence: CASSLGQGLMNSPLHF. The V and J genes are TRBV5-6 and TRBJ1-6, with D perhaps TRBD1 (5 bases). The CDR3 is 16 residues long. V was pared by 0 bases and J by 7 bases, with 14 bases between. Germline lookup yields CDR1 SGHDT and CDR2 YYEEEE.

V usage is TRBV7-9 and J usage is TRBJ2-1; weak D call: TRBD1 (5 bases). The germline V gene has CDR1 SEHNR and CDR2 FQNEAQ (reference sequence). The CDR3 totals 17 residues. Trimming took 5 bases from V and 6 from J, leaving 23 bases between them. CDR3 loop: CASSPSFRVVKGNEQFF. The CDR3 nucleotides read TGTGCCAGCAGCCCGTCTTTCAGGGTAGTTAAGGGCAATGAGCAGTTCTTC.

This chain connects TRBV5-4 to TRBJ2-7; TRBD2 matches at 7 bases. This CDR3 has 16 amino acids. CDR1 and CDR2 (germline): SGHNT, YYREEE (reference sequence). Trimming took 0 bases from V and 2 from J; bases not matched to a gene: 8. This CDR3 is CASSLAGSGLAYEQYF. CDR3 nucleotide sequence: TGTGCCAGCAGCTTGGCAGGTAGCGGGTTGGCCTACGAGCAGTACTTC.